The source of this TCR beta chain is a study of shared clonotypes between healthy human individuals. Data came from immunoSEQ multiplex PCR; TCRdb stores just in-frame clones and leaves some out. The sample holds 530,000 or so clones, about 75% seen once. Germline values: CDR1 SGHTA, CDR2 FQGNSA. Trimming cost V 0 bases and J 6 bases, with 9 bases left between them. The CDR3 totals 14 residues. Caucasian adults living in Nashville, Tennessee, provided all samples. J is TRBJ2-1 and V is TRBV7-2; D ambiguous. This sequence was found in a woman aged 40 to 49 in good health. Some clones in this sample may be carry-over from other donors' samples. Sequenced input: PBMCs. This CDR3 reads CASSLARSSNEQFF. Here the CDR3 DNA reads TGTGCCAGCAGCTTAGCGCGGAGTTCCAATGAGCAGTTCTTC.